The subject of this entry is one T cell receptor (beta chain). This clonotype is medium-sized (0.01 to 0.1%) in its sample. Its antigen target is currently unknown. Base qualities are not recorded, but no much larger clone differs from it by a single base. Receptors were amplified or captured by PCR. The reads were generated on an Illumina HiSeq 2500. TCRdb's own reprocessing of the public reads used fastp at Q25 and MiXCR and kept productive beta chains. Here each entry gathers all rows of one CDR3 protein and keeps the most common genes and DNA. This sample holds over 10,000 distinct CDR3 sequences; roughly an eighth were observed only once. The ten largest clones represent roughly 25% of the sample. From a lookup of the germline V gene, CDR1 and CDR2 are MNHEY and SVGEGT. The CDR3 goes from the cysteine to the phenylalanine over 13 residues. CDR3 DNA only is kept here, 39 bases in frame from base 1. Trimming removed 5 bases from V and 2 bases from J, leaving 7 bases between the germline ends.

These data originate in a study of CXCR3 chemokines and chemotherapy response in bladder cancer (dated by TCRdb to 2021 to 2024). Turning to the overall study: The study examined whether intratumoral CXCR3 chemokine system activity predicted chemotherapy response in human bladder cancer.

This sequence uses TRBV6-2 or TRBV6-3 and TRBJ2-1; possibly the D gene is TRBD1, per 5 matching bases. The source is a human donor with bladder cancer that did not respond to neoadjuvant chemotherapy. This material was collected from a patient whose treatment included neoadjuvant chemotherapy. Here is the DNA: TGTGCCAGCAGTCCGGACACCTACAATGAGCAGTTCTTC. The resulting protein is CASSPDTYNEQFF.